The text below deals with one T cell receptor (beta chain). The antigen is undetermined. Germline V gene data show CDR1 as SGHKS and CDR2 as YYEKEE (reference sequence). This CDR3 has 12 residues. Trimming removed 5 bases from V and 11 bases from J, with 15 bases in between. The study based diagnoses on clinical symptoms, serum thyroxine and TRAb, thyroid ultrasound and orbital computed tomography. This sample was taken from a study of T cells in Graves' hyperthyroidism and ophthalmopathy. Points from the study as a whole: Most clonotypes expanded in thyroid above 0.001 were likewise present in blood.

The CDR3 regions of TCR beta were amplified from RNA transcripts. Primed by the HTBI set, a first-round RT-PCR was run on the TCR CDR3. TCRdb used MiXCR to reprocess the multiplex PCR reads, holding one entry per CDR3 protein. The data contain a few hundred thousand distinct CDR3 sequences, more than 20% of them singletons. The sample taken for sequencing was blood. The clonotype was recovered from a man aged 45 to 65 with Graves' hyperthyroidism. The chain has TRBV5-5 and TRBJ2-3; D ambiguous. CDR3: CASSTDRGMQYF. The CDR3, as DNA: TGTGCCAGCAGTACCGACCGTGGAATGCAGTATTTT.